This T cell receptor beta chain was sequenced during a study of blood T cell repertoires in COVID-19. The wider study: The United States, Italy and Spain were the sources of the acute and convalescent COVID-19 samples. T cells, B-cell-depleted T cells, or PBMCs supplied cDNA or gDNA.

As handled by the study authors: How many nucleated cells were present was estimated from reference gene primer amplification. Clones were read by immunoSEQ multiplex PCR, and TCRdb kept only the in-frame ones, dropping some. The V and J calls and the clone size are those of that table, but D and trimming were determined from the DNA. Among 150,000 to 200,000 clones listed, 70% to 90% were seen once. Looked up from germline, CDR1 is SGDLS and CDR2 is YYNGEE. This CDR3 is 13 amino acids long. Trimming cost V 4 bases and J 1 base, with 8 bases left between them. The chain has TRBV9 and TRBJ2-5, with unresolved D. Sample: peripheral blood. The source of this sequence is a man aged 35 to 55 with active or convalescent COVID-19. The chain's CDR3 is CASSQTAQETQYF. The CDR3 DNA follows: TGTGCCAGCAGCCAAACAGCCCAAGAGACCCAGTACTTC.